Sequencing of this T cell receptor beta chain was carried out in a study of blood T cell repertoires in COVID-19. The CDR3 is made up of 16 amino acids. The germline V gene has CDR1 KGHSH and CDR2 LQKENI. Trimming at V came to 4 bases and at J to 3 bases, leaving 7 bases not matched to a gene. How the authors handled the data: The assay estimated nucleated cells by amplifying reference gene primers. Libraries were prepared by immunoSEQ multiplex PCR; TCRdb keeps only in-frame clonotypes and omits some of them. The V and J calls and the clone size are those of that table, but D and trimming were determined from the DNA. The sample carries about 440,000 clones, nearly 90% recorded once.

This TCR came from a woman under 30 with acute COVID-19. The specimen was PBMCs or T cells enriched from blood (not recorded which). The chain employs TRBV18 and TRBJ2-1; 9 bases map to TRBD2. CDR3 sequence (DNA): TGTGCCAGCTCACGACGGACTAGCGACTACTACAATGAGCAGTTCTTC. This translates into CASSRRTSDYYNEQFF.